This TCR beta chain is from a study of cytomegalovirus exposure and HLA in healthy donors. The ends lost 2 bases at V and 3 bases at J; junction bases unmatched: 7. The CDR3 spans 16 residues. Per the germline V gene, CDR1 is SNHLY and CDR2 is FYNNEI. PCR used 60 Vbeta primers and 13 Jbeta primers. Authors' data handling: Per a later analysis, the number of unique TCR beta chains was approximately 80 million, of which roughly 11 million were shared. The protocol was immunoSEQ multiplex PCR, while the TCRdb copy is restricted to in-frame clones and leaves out a portion. V and J calls and clone size are given by that table; D and trimming were obtained from the DNA. This sample has 150,000 or so clones; roughly 79% occur once, and the top ten carry over 13%. Whole-study findings and limits: Presence/absence comparisons presumed near-even sequencing depth among donors.

Likely unrecorded immune exposures existed in these nominally healthy donors. On this clone: Its antigen is still unknown.

Sequencing was carried out using PBMCs. This chain uses TRBV2 with TRBJ2-5, with 9 positions matching TRBD2. The source of this sequence is a man between 50 and 59 years old in good health and CMV-seropositive. CDR3 in amino acids: CASSEWQTSGKETQYF. The CDR3 DNA sequence: TGTGCCAGCAGTGAATGGCAGACTAGCGGAAAAGAGACCCAGTACTTC.